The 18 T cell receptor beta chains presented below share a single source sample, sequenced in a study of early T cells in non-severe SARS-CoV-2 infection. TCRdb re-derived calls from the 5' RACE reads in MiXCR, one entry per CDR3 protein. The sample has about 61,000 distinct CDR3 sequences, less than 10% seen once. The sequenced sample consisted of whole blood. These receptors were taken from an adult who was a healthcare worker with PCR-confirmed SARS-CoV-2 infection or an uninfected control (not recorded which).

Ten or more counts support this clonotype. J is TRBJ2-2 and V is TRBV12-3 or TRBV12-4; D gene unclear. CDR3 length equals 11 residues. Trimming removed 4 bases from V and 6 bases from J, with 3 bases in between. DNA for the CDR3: TGTGCCAGCAGTTCACCCGGGGAGCTGTTTTTT. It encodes CASSSPGELFF.

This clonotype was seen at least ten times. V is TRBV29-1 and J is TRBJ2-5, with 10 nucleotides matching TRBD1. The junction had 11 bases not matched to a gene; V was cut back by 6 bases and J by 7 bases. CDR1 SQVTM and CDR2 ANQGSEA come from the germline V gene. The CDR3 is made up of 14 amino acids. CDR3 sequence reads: CSVLGQGGGSTQYF. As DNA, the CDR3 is TGCAGCGTCCTAGGACAGGGGGGAGGGTCGACCCAGTACTTC.

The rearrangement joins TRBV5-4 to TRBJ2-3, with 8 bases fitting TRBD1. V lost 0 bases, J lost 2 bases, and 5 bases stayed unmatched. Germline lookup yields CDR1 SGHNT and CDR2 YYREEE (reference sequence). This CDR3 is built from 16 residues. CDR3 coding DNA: TGTGCCAGCAGCTTGGGTATGGGACAGGTCACAGATACGCAGTATTTT. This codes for CASSLGMGQVTDTQYF.

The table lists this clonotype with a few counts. The CDR3 region is CATRKAGTETQYF. DNA for the CDR3: TGTGCCACCCGGAAGGCTGGAACGGAGACCCAGTACTTC. This chain uses TRBV19 with TRBJ2-5; D ambiguous. Trimming took off 10 bases at V and 5 bases at J, with 17 bases between the two ends. Germline loops: CDR1 LNHDA, CDR2 SQIVND (reference sequence). This CDR3 is 13 amino acids long.

The CDR3 coding sequence is TGTGCCAGCAGCCAAGCGAGGACCACCGGGGAGCTGTTTTTT. As protein: CASSQARTTGELFF. This chain links TRBV3-1 with TRBJ2-2; D is unclear. There are 14 residues in the CDR3. Germline lookup yields CDR1 LGHDT and CDR2 YNNKEL (reference sequence). The germline V and J ends were trimmed by 1 base and 4 bases, with 7 bases remaining between them.

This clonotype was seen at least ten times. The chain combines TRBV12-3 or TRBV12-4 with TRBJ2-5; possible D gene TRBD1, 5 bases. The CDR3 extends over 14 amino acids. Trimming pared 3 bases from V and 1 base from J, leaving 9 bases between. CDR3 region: CASSLWGVQETQYF. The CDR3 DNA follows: TGTGCCAGCAGTTTGTGGGGCGTCCAAGAGACCCAGTACTTC.

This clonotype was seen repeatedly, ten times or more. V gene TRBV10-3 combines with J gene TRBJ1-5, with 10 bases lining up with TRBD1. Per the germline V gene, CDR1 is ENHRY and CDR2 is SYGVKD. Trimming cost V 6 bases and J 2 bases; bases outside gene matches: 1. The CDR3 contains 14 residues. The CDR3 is CAISGQGGNQPQHF. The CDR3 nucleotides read TGTGCCATCAGCGGACAGGGGGGCAATCAGCCCCAGCATTTT.

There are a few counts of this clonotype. Here the CDR3 DNA reads TGTGCCAGCGAGGGAGCCCAGGGACGGGAGCAGTACGTC. Translating gives CASEGAQGREQYV. The rearrangement uses TRBV6-2 or TRBV6-3 and TRBJ2-7, with D possibly being TRBD1 or TRBD2 (5 bases each). Germline V lookup: CDR1 MNHEY, CDR2 SVGEGT. The CDR3 extends over 13 amino acids. V shed 8 bases and J shed 7 bases, with 18 bases lying between them.

The CDR3 loop reads CASKTEETQYF. CDR3 DNA: TGTGCCAGCAAGACGGAAGAGACCCAGTACTTC. V is TRBV5-4 and J is TRBJ2-5; D gene unclear. Germline CDR1 reads SGHNT; CDR2 reads YYREEE (reference sequence). The CDR3 is 11 amino acids. Trimming pared 6 bases from V and 3 bases from J, leaving 6 bases between.

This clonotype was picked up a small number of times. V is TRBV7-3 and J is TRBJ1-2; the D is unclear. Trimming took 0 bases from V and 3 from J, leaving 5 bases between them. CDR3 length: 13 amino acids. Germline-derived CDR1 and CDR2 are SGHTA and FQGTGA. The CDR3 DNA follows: TGTGCCAGCAGCTTAACTCCGGACTATGGCTACACCTTC. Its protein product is CASSLTPDYGYTF.

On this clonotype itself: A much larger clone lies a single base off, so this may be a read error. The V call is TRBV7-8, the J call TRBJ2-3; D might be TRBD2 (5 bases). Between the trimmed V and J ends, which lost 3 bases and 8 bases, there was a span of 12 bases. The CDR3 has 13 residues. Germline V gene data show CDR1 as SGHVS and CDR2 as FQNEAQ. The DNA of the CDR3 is TGTGCCAGCAGCTTCGACACTAGTGGTACGCAGTATTTT. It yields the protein CASSFDTSGTQYF.

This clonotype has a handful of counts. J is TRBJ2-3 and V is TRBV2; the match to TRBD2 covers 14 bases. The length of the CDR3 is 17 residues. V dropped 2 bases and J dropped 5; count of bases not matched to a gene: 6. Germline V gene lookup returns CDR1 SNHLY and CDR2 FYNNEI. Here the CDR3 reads CASSEYGGLAGGDTQYF. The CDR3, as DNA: TGTGCCAGCAGTGAATATGGTGGACTAGCGGGGGGAGATACGCAGTATTTT.

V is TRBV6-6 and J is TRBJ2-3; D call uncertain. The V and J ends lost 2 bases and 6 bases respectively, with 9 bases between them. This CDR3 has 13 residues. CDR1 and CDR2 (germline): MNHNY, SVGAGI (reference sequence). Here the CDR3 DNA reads TGTGCCAGCAGTTACGGAAGTTGGGATACGCAGTATTTT. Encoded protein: CASSYGSWDTQYF.

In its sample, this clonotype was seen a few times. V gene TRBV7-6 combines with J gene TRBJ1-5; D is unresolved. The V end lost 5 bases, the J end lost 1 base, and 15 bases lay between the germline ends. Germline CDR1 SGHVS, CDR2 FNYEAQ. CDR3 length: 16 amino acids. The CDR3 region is CASSASPPWSNQPQHF. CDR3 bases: TGTGCCAGCAGCGCTAGTCCCCCGTGGAGCAATCAGCCCCAGCATTTT.

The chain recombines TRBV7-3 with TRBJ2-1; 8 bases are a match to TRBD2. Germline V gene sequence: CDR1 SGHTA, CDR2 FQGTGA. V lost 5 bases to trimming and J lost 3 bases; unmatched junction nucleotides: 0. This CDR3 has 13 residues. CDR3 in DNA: TGTGCCAGCAGCGCGGGGGGCTACAATGAGCAGTTCTTC. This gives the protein CASSAGGYNEQFF.

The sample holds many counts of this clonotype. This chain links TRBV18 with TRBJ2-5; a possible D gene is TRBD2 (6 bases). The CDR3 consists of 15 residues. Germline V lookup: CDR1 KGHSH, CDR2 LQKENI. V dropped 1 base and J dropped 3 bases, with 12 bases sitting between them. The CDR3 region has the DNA TGTGCCAGCTCACCACAGGGAGGAGTAGAAGAGACCCAGTACTTC. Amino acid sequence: CASSPQGGVEETQYF.

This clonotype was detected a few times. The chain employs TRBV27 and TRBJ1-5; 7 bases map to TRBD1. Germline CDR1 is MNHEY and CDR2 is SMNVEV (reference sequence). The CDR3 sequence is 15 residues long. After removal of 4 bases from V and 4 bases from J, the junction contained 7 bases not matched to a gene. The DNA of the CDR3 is TGTGCCAGCAGTTCTTCCGACAGGGTTAATCAGCCCCAGCATTTT. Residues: CASSSSDRVNQPQHF.

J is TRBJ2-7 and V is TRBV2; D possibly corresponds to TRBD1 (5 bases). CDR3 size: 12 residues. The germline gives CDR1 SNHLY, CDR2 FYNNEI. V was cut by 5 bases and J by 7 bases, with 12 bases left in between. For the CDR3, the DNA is TGTGCCAGCAGTTGGACAAATTGGGAGCAGTACGTC. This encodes CASSWTNWEQYV.